Below are 2 T cell receptor beta chains sequenced from a single sample in a study of CD8 T cells in acute hepatitis C reinfection. As to time point: naive CD8 control sorted from an acute-time-point sample. Profiling relied on immunoSEQ multiplex PCR, and the TCRdb table lists in-frame clones only, not all of them. This table has 30,000 to 40,000 clones, about 83% appearing once. The sequenced sample was naive CD8+ T cells from PBMCs. Source of these receptors: a man between 25 and 39 years old with chronic hepatitis C.

This chain links TRBV27 with TRBJ2-5, with 7 nucleotides matching TRBD2. Germline V lookup: CDR1 MNHEY, CDR2 SMNVEV (reference sequence). V was clipped by 3 bases and J by 5 bases; unmatched bases: 6. This CDR3 region has 14 residues. The CDR3 loop reads CASSFGRVGETQYF. The CDR3 nucleotides are TGTGCCAGCAGTTTTGGGAGGGTCGGGGAGACCCAGTACTTC.

This sequence joins TRBV19 and TRBJ2-7, with 7 bases matching TRBD1. Germline assignment: CDR1 LNHDA and CDR2 SQIVND (reference sequence). Germline trimming cut 5 bases from V and 1 base from J; bases unmatched to any gene: 5. The CDR3 is made up of 14 amino acids. CDR3 sequence: CASSEGTESYEQYF. The CDR3 DNA reads as TGTGCCAGTAGTGAAGGGACAGAATCCTACGAGCAGTACTTC.